This T cell receptor beta chain was profiled in a study of graft-versus-host responses after intestinal transplantation. Study details: The whole recipient group had anti-thymocyte globulin induction followed by tacrolimus and steroids for around three years. Study outcomes and limitations: Marrow from the recipient contained GvH clones, some of which had appeared first in ileum or blood.

Germline loops: CDR1 MGHRA, CDR2 YSYEKL. Between the trimmed V and J ends, which lost 1 base and 10 bases, there was a span of 7 bases. CDR3 size: 11 residues. Sequenced by immunoSEQ multiplex PCR; TCRdb stores in-frame clones only, minus some. The table records 20,000 to 25,000 clones, 33% of them present only once. Plates contained approximately 200,000 CFSE-labeled responder cells and approximately 200,000 irradiated, violet-dye-labeled stimulator cells. Sample: alloreactive CD8+ T cells from a mixed lymphocyte reaction culture, taken before intestinal transplant. As to subset: CFSE-low proliferating T cells sorted from roughly 6-day pre-transplant mixed lymphocyte reaction (GvH or HvG direction). This rearrangement joins TRBV4-1 to TRBJ1-1, with unresolved D. This sequence originates from a human patient who received an intestinal transplant. CDR3 region: CASSQGRGAFF. CDR3 in DNA: TGCGCCAGCAGCCAAGGTCGAGGAGCTTTCTTT.